This TCR beta chain came from a study of blood T cell repertoires in COVID-19. Germline V gene data show CDR1 as WNHNN and CDR2 as SYGVQD (reference sequence). This CDR3 has 14 residues. V lost 6 bases and J lost 8, with 14 bases in between. The method was immunoSEQ multiplex PCR; TCRdb's version includes in-frame clones alone and lacks a portion of them. Of over 85,000 clones listed, about 91% are singletons. Sample: peripheral blood. The receptor was isolated from a man younger than 35 with acute or convalescent COVID-19. The V call is TRBV10-1, the J call TRBJ1-6; D is undetermined. This chain's CDR3 is CASRDWGLDSPLHF. CDR3 nucleotides: TGCGCCAGCAGGGACTGGGGATTGGATTCACCCCTCCACTTT.